This T cell receptor (beta chain) appears in the sequencing data of a study of T cell changes during pregnancy in multiple sclerosis. Sequencing used immunoSEQ multiplex PCR; TCRdb keeps in-frame clones, though not all of them. The table shows about 44,000 clones, with 70% to 90% occurring only once. Germline V lookup: CDR1 SNHLY, CDR2 FYNNEI. V shed 6 bases and J 3 bases; nucleotides not matched to a gene: 6. The CDR3 spans 14 residues. The origin of this receptor is a female donor with multiple sclerosis, enrolled in a pregnancy study. The chain recombines TRBV2 with TRBJ2-3; 7 positions match TRBD2. Material: CD4+ T cells from peripheral blood mononuclear cells, obtained after pregnancy. The CDR3 DNA follows: TGTGCCAGCAGACGAGAGGGAGGGACAGATACGCAGTATTTT. Its protein product is CASRREGGTDTQYF.